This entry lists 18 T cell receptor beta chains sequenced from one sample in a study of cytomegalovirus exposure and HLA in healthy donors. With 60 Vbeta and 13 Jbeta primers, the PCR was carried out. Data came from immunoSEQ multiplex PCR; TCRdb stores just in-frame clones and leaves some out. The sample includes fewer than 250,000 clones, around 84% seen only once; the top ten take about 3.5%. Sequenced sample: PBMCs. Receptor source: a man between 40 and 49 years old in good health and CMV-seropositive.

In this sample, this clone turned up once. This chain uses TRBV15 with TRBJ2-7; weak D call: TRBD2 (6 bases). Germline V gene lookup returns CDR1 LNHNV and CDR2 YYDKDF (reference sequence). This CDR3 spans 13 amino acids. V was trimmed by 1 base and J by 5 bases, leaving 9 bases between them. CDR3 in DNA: TGTGCCACCAGCAGAGTTCGGGGGAACGAGCAGTACTTC. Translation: CATSRVRGNEQYF.

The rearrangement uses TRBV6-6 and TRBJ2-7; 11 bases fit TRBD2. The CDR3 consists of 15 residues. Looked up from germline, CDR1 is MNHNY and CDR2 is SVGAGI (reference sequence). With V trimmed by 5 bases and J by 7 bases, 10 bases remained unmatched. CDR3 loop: CASSHTTSGTREQYF. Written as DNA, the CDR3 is TGTGCCAGCAGTCATACGACTAGCGGGACTCGGGAGCAGTACTTC.

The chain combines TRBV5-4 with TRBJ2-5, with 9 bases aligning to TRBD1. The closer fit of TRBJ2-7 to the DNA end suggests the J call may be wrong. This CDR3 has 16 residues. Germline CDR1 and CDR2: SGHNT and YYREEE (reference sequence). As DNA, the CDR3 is TGTGCCAGCAGCTTGGCTACCGGACAGGGGCCCTACGAGCAGTACTTC. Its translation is CASSLATGQGPYEQYF.

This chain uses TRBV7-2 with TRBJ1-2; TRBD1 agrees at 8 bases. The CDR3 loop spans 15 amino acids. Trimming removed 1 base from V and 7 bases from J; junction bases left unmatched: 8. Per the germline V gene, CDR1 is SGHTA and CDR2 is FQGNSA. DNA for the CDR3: TGTGCCAGCAGCTTAGGGGACAGGATGCGCCGTGGCTACACCTTC. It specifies CASSLGDRMRRGYTF.

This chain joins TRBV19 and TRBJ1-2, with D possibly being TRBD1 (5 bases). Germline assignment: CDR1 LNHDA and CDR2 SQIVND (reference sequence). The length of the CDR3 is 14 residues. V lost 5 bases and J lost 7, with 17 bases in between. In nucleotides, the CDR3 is TGTGCCAGTAGTGGGGCCGGGGGTTACCGTGGCTACACCTTC. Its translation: CASSGAGGYRGYTF. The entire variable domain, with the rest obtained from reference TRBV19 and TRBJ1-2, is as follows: DGGITQSPKYLFRKEGQNVTLSCEQNLNHDAMYWYRQDPGQGLRLIYYSQIVNDFQKGDIAEGYSVSREKKESFPLTVTSAQKNPTAFYLCASSGAGGYRGYTFGSGTRLTVV.

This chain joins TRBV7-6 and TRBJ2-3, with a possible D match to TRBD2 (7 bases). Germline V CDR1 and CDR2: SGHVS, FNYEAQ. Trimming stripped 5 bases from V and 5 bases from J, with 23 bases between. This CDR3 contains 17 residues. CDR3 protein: CASSKGLRGGAGDTQYF. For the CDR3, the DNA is TGTGCCAGCAGCAAAGGACTCCGAGGGGGGGCCGGAGATACGCAGTATTTT.

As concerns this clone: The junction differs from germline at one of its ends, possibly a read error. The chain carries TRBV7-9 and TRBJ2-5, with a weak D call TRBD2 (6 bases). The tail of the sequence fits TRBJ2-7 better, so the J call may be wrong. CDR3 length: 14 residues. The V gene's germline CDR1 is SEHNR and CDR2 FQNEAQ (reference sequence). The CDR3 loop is CSSSLGGFGNEQYF. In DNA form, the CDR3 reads TGTTCCAGCAGCTTAGGAGGGTTTGGTAACGAGCAGTACTTC.

This CDR3 is CASSESSGGGADTQYF. The CDR3 nucleotides are TGTGCCAGCAGTGAGTCTAGTGGGGGGGGCGCAGATACGCAGTATTTT. The rearrangement uses TRBV6-1 and TRBJ2-3, with D tentatively TRBD2 (7 bases). There are 16 residues in the CDR3. CDR1 is MNHNS and CDR2 is SASEGT in the germline V gene. V was cut by 3 bases and J by 4 bases, with 17 bases left in between.

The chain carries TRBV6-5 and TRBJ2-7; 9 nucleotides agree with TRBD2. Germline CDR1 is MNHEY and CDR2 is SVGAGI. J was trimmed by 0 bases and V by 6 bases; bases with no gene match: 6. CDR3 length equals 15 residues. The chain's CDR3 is CASRISGRNSYEQYF. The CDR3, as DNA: TGTGCCAGCAGAATAAGCGGGAGGAACTCCTACGAGCAGTACTTC.

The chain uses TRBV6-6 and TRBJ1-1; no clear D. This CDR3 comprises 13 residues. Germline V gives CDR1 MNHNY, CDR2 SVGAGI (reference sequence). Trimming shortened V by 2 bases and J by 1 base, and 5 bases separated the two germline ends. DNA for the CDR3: TGTGCCAGCAGTTACCCTAAGAACACTGAAGCTTTCTTT. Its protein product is CASSYPKNTEAFF.

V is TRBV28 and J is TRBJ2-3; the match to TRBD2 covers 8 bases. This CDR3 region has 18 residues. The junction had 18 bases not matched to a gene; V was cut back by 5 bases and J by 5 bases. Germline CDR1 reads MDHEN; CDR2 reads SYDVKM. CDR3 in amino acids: CASSPLVGFSGIGDTQYF. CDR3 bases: TGTGCCAGCAGTCCACTCGTAGGGTTTAGCGGGATTGGAGATACGCAGTATTTT.

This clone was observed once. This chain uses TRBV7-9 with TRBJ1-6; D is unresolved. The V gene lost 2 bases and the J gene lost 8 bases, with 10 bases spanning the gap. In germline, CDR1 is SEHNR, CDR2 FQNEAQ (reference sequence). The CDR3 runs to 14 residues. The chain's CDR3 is CASSLTQVYSPLHF. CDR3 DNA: TGTGCCAGCAGCTTAACGCAGGTTTATTCACCCCTCCACTTT.

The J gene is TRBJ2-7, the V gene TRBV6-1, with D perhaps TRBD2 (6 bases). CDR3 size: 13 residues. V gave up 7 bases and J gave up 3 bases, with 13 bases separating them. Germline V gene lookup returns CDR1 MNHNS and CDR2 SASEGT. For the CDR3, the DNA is TGTGCCAGCACGGGGGTTAGGGGCTACGAGCAGTACTTC. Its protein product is CASTGVRGYEQYF.

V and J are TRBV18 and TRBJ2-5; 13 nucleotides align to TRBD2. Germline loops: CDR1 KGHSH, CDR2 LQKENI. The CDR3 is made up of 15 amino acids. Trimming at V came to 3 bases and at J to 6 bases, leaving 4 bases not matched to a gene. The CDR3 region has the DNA TGTGCCAGCTCACCTTCGGGACTAGCGGGACAGACCCAGTACTTC. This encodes CASSPSGLAGQTQYF.

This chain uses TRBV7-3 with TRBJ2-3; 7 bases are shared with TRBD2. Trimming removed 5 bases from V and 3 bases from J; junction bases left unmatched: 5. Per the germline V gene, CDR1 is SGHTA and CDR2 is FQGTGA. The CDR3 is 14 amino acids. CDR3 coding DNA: TGTGCCAGCAGCGCCAGGGAGGGGACAGATACGCAGTATTTT. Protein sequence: CASSAREGTDTQYF.

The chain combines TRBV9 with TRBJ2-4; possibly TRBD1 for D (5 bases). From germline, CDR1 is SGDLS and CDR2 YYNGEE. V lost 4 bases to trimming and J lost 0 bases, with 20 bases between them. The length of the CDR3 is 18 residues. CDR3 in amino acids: CASSSDQGPPLAKNIQYF. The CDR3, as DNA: TGTGCCAGCAGCTCGGATCAGGGTCCCCCCCTAGCCAAAAACATTCAGTACTTC.

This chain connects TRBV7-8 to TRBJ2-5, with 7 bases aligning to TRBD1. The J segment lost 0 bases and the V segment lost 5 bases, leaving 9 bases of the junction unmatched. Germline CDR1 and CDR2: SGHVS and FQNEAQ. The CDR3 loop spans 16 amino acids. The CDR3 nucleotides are TGTGCCAGCAGCCGGGATGGCGACAGGGACCAAGAGACCCAGTACTTC. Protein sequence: CASSRDGDRDQETQYF.

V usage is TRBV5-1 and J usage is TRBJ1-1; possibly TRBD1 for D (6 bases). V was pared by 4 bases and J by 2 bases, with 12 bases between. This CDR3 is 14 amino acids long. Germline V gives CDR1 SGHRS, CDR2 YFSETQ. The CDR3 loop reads CASSTRTANTEAFF. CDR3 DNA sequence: TGCGCCAGCAGCACGAGGACAGCAAACACTGAAGCTTTCTTT.